The present T cell receptor beta chain was sequenced within a study of cytomegalovirus exposure and HLA in healthy donors (TCRdb year 2017). About the investigation overall: An earlier analysis of approximately 550 of the donors reported 276 Gb of sequence data and 120 million or so unique TCR beta sequences from 150 million to 200 million T cells. Around 300 gigabases of sequencing data and roughly 90 million unique TCR sequences were included in an early release covering roughly 600 HLA-typed donors. The genetic ancestry cluster associated with self-reported Caucasian donors included 65% to 90% of the roughly 360 genotyped donors. The study aimed to test whether signatures of past pathogen exposure could be identified by cataloging public T cell receptors. The study used immunosequencing to profile the T cell repertoires of 600 to 850 subjects and linked those repertoires to cytomegalovirus serostatus. A separate validation cohort of over a hundred different subjects was used in addition to the roughly 700-subject first cohort. To predict cytomegalovirus infection status, the study combined high-throughput TCR immunosequencing, statistical association of individual TCRs with disease status, and machine learning. In a later analysis, previously published TCR beta repertoires from about 640 donors were re-analyzed and high-resolution HLA genotyping was added so that TCR occurrence patterns could be studied. The later analysis used no new phenotypic data to find candidate immune exposures, relying instead on TCR beta sequences and their occurrence across donors. An earlier analysis of 587 of the donors used high-throughput TCR beta sequencing to judge whether each TCR beta V gene segment behaved as functional or pseudogenic. Donor age, sex, ethnicity and CMV serostatus were compiled together with the repertoire data. A later genetic analysis used genome-wide SNP genotypes for about 65% of the 666 donors, treating that subset as a discovery cohort. Every repertoire in the discovery cohort had been generated on one and the same sequencing platform. Both class I and class II loci were covered by HLA typing, at four-digit resolution. Typing coverage differed by locus: A, B, C, DRB1 and DQB1 were typed in about 620-640 donors, DQA1 in roughly 510, DPA1 in 600 to 610, and DPB1 in roughly 450. Because of strong linkage in the cohort, a few DR-DQ haplotypes were treated as single units for association and clustering. Across approximately 420 genotyped donors of the cohort, an average of about 200,000 unique TCR beta nucleotide sequences per donor were sequenced, and roughly 17% of those sequences were non-productive. The research as a whole found: It was suggested by the authors that the approach could potentially be generalized to other disease states and immunological phenotypes. Because counts were too low, approximately 18 rarely observed V segments, including chromosome 9 orphons, were excluded from the earlier analysis of a few hundred of the donors. A few of the identified cytomegalovirus-associated TCR beta chains were confirmed in vitro to be specific for cytomegalovirus antigens. Some IMGT-functional V segments, including TRBV6-2 and TRBV6-3, could not be told apart with the 87-base-pair reads, so those segments were excluded. At a false discovery rate of 0.05, a later analysis linked some 17,000 TCR beta sequences to specific HLA alleles. Most CMV-associated TCR beta chains appeared to be HLA-restricted in a later analysis, and the HLA associations seemed to be driven largely by CMV exposure. While some public TCRs were present in many individuals, most TCR sequences turned up only very rarely across donors. Correlated functional status among segregating V segments might be attributable to linkage disequilibrium, but an unknown experimental factor could not be ruled out. The presence/absence analyses assumed that sequencing depth was roughly uniform across donors, and that assumption may not be true. Because HLA typing was unavailable for some donors at each locus, only the typed subset was used in association tests. The classifier was reported to diagnose cytomegalovirus status with high specificity and sensitivity in both the original and validation cohorts. A further reported finding was that TCR beta sequences accurately predicted the HLA-A and HLA-B alleles for most subjects in the first cohort. Compared with the roughly 670-donor mean, donors in an Asian-associated ancestry cluster had fewer N-insertions in productive TCRs, according to a later genetic analysis. A cluster of highly shared sequence variants was judged likely to be a technical artifact of the sequencing pipeline. In an earlier analysis of about 600 of the donors, most TCR beta V segments appeared in productive rearrangements about 87% or about 30% of the time, broadly matching IMGT annotations. A later genetic analysis associated a missense DCLRE1C variant with V-gene and J-gene trimming of TCR beta chains, and an independent cohort replicated the association. This cohort had only TCR beta chains sequenced, and the lack of alpha or paired-chain data limited which features could be detected. A later analysis found that HLA-associated TCR beta chains were more clonally expanded and had lower generation probabilities than equally common non-associated chains. Several of the top co-occurrence clusters appeared to be linked to parvovirus B19, influenza, CMV and Epstein-Barr virus, according to a later analysis. According to a later analysis, TCR association rates differed among HLA loci, with DRB1 alleles showing the most associated TCRs and HLA-C alleles showing the fewest. Immune exposure information for the cohort was limited to CMV serostatus. The study listed approximately 160 TCR beta chains as associated with cytomegalovirus. When HLA alleles, especially DR and DQ, strongly co-occurred, attributing TCR associations to individual alleles was difficult.

Library generation was performed with the immunoSEQ multiplex PCR assay. A mixture of 60 forward primers for TCR Vbeta segments and 13 reverse primers for TCR Jbeta segments was used in the multiplex PCR. Amplification of the CDR3 region of rearranged TCR beta genes was performed with a multiplex PCR assay on genomic DNA. On the Illumina HiSeq System, the amplified TCR beta libraries were sequenced as 87-base-pair reads. From the authors' description of their analysis: In a later analysis, 80 million or so unique TCR beta chains were counted across the 650 to 700 repertoires, and roughly 9.9 million of these chains were shared by at least two donors. Raw reads were error-corrected and collapsed into unique sequences with a nearest-neighbor algorithm that merged closely related sequences to remove PCR and sequencing errors. To assign V, D and J gene segments, CDR3 sequences were aligned to IMGT reference sequences. For a sequence to be retained, a match of at least six nucleotides to both a V gene segment and a J gene segment was required. Rearrangements were called productive when the CDR3 lacked stop codons and stayed in frame with V and J; all others were non-productive. CDR3 was defined by IMGT convention, running from the second conserved V-encoded cysteine to the conserved J-encoded phenylalanine. The earlier analysis of approximately 590 of the donors excluded any sequence lacking an unambiguous match to a single V gene segment. In an earlier analysis of 587 of the donors, V segments were called functional above 56.7% productive rearrangements and were called segregating when the between-donor standard deviation exceeded 5%. A statistical classification framework was built for diagnosing cytomegalovirus status from the catalog of TCR beta chain sequences. V and J gene assignment, in a later analysis, came from comparing TCR nucleotide sequences with IMGT/GENE-DB human TR gene sequences. The TCRdist pipeline was used in a later analysis to assign CDR3 sequences and most-parsimonious VDJ recombination scenarios. In a later analysis, each TCR beta chain was defined by its CDR3 amino acid sequence together with its V-gene family, and reads lacking a unique V-gene family were excluded. To address suspected cross-contamination and a sequencing artifact, a later analysis removed roughly 580 highly shared, low-generation-probability nucleotide sequences. In a later analysis, a clonal expansion index was calculated for each public chain from normalized within-repertoire ranks of inferred template counts. Generation probabilities in a later analysis came from a VDJ recombination model fitted to out-of-frame rearrangements, and those results were checked against IGoR. Hypergeometric tests were used in a later analysis to score TCR-TCR, TCR-HLA and TCR-CMV co-occurrence, with a repertoire-size bias correction applied to the TCR pairs. False discovery rates were estimated in a later analysis by permuting HLA or CMV assignments 20 times. In a later analysis, co-occurring TCRs were grouped with DBSCAN, and TCRdist sequence similarity was added when clustering was performed within HLA-allele-positive subsets. For co-occurrence clustering, repertoires with fewer than 30,000 or more than 120,000 public chains were excluded, along with five or six repertoires with anomalous nucleotide sharing. In TCRdb, the immuneACCESS table is reduced to in-frame sequences with V and J assigned. These tables do not hold every clone; where another copy was compared, an unresolved V gene accounts for under half, and the others remain unexplained. V and J calls and clone size are copied from that table; D and trimming were computed from the DNA. The sample table shows about 180,000 clones, and around 77% are seen once. Over 2% of the sample is held by the ten biggest clonotypes.

In total, about 650 healthy bone marrow donors made up the cohort. All cohort members were sampled while nominally healthy, although unrecorded immune exposures were likely present. The donor tested CMV seronegative and was one of the 352 seronegative cohort members. A peripheral blood sample was collected from each donor, and TCR beta sequencing was performed on peripheral blood mononuclear cells. Genomic DNA extraction from the blood cell samples was performed with the Qiagen DNeasy Blood Extraction Kit. The junction carries 10 bases between V and J, which are trimmed by 7 bases and 4 bases respectively. CDR1 and CDR2, looked up from the germline V gene (reference sequence), are DFQATT and SNEGSKA. The cysteine opens and the phenylalanine closes a CDR3 of 11 amino acids. Of all the DNA, just the CDR3 is kept, 33 bases in frame from base 1. To note about this clone: Its antigen is currently not known. No qualities accompany the bases; no much larger clone lies one base away.

The receptor chain draws on TRBV20-1 and TRBJ2-5, with no reliable assignment of the D segment. Sequenced sample: PBMCs. The receptor was isolated from a man aged 55 to 70 in good health and CMV-seronegative. CDR3 region: CSVPSGETQYF. The sequence in DNA is TGCAGTGTTCCTTCGGGAGAGACCCAGTACTTC.